This T cell receptor beta chain was found in a study of shared clonotypes between healthy human individuals (dated by TCRdb to the early 2020s). General notes on the study: Three men and two women, aged 18 to 49 years, made up the cohort. Libraries were prepared and TCR repertoires were sequenced by different laboratories using diverse techniques, in order to increase sequencing depth and limit assay-specific biases. Each donor's leukapheresis produced roughly between roughly 0.85 and 9 billion PBMCs. To estimate repertoire size and how much clonotype sharing occurs between individuals, the study deeply sequenced the blood TCR repertoires of about five healthy adults. For each donor, CD4 naive and CD4 memory were each given three plates, CD8 naive was given two plates, and CD8 memory was given one plate.

Using the deep immunoSEQ assay, TCR CDR3 regions were amplified from genomic DNA by multiplex PCR. Extracted genomic DNA from each cell subset was spread evenly across all wells of several immunoSEQ 96-well plates, with each plate serving as a replicate. Each replicate PCR for sorted subsets received about 210 ng genomic DNA, equal to about 29,000 T cell genomes. Purified libraries were quantified with a Qubit 3.0 fluorometer, sized on a Bioanalyzer 2100, and re-quantified with the KAPA Library Quantification kit. A separate single-read 150-cycle Illumina NextSeq 550 flow cell was used to sequence each immunoSEQ 96-well plate. The paper's data handling went like this. The immunoSEQ output contained only junctional sequences without quality scores, so filtering could not match that applied to full-length reads. Sequences were annotated with PyIR, a Python wrapper for IgBLAST v1.9, using IMGT germline references to assign V/J genes and CDR3. Reads with weak V/J assignments (E-value above 1e-6), missing CDR3, stop codons, out-of-frame junctions, or ambiguous translated residues were removed. V3J clonotypes were defined as sequences sharing an identical inferred V gene, J gene, and CDR3 amino acid sequence. Percentage overlap between repertoires was calculated by dividing the number of shared unique clonotypes by the size of the smaller repertoire. Three approaches were used to assess repertoire richness: RTK rarefaction, the Chao1 estimator, and Recon v2.1 estimates of unobserved clonotypes. For all TCRbeta clonotypes obtained by the gDNA method from a few donors, generation probabilities were computed with OLGA. Not all clones reach the TCRdb copy of this immuneACCESS table, which keeps in-frame sequences only. Checked studies attribute under half of the gap to unresolved V genes and leave the rest unexplained. D and trimming come from the DNA, and the V and J calls and clone size come from that table. The sample table records 550,000 to 800,000 clones; roughly 91% of these occur just once. The ten biggest clones cover 34% of the sample.

Donors were healthy HIV-negative adults with no recently reported acute infections or vaccinations. Every donor was a Caucasian adult residing in Nashville, Tennessee, USA. CD8 memory samples consisted of magnetically selected CD45RO+ cells combined with CCR7-negative CD45RA+ effector memory (TemRA) cells. After blood collection by leukapheresis, PBMCs were isolated using Ficoll-Histopaque density gradient centrifugation and then cryopreserved in the vapor phase of liquid nitrogen. Analytical flow cytometry was used to check the purity and quantity of each magnetically sorted T cell population. Genomic DNA was isolated from every sorted fraction and measured by UV absorbance on a Nanodrop 2000c. A word on this clone: No cognate antigen has been identified for it. Nothing much larger sits one base from this clone, and base qualities are not available.

Beyond this particular receptor, the publication reports: Sampling was limited to blood, and TCR repertoires in tissue likely differ from TCR repertoires in blood. Based on pairwise subsampling, the degree of clonotype sharing among donors was expected to be affected by sequencing depth. The genetic and exposure-history diversity represented was limited by the small number of donors. Even with the large sequencing depth, rarefaction of the sorted-subset datasets indicated that sequencing was incomplete. Naive subsets generally had larger estimated clonotype richness than memory subsets did. Clonotypes shared by all four sorted-subset donors showed higher generation probabilities than non-shared clonotypes. Sharing across a handful of donors was observed for around 4.8% of naive CD4, 3% to 3.5% of naive CD8, 2% to 2.5% of memory CD4, and about 0.39% of memory CD8 clonotypes.

V loses 1 base of germline sequence and J loses 7 bases, and the interval between the two ends is 17 bases. Taken from the germline V gene, the CDR1 and CDR2 loops are MGHRA and YSYEKL. Including cysteine and phenylalanine, the CDR3 has 17 amino acids. Of all the DNA, just the CDR3 is kept, 51 bases in frame from base 1. This chain joins TRBV4-1 to TRBJ1-6, and TRBD1 may be the D gene, going by 6 matching bases. The sample comprised memory CD8+ T cells from PBMCs. The sample's cell subset or site label, in plain terms: CD45RO+ cells pooled with CCR7-negative TemRA cells. The clonotype originates from a man aged 18 to 29 in good health. Some clones in this sample may be carry-over from other donors' samples. In nucleotide form, the sequence is TGCGCCAGCAGCCAAGCCTCCGGGACATCCGTAAATTCACCCCTCCACTTT. Its translation is CASSQASGTSVNSPLHF.